This entry lists 10 T cell receptor beta chains sequenced from one sample in a study of blood T cells in healthy people across ages. A J-beta primer mix and a sample-barcoded 5' primer were used in a second PCR of roughly 7 to 12 cycles. A single record per CDR3 protein comes from TCRdb applying MiXCR to the 5' RACE reads. The table lists approximately 1,700,000 distinct CDR3 sequences, more than 35% of them singletons. The source material was blood. Every receptor here comes from a human donor in good health.

This clonotype was seen only a few times. The CDR3 region is CASSPGQGEQFF. CDR3 nucleotides: TGTGCCAGCAGCCCGGGACAGGGGGAACAGTTCTTC. The chain links TRBV7-2 to TRBJ2-1; 11 nucleotides line up with TRBD1. There are 12 residues in the CDR3. J was trimmed by 13 bases and V by 5 bases; bases with no gene match: 4. The V gene's germline CDR1 is SGHTA and CDR2 FQGNSA.

The rearrangement links TRBV7-8 to TRBJ1-4, with a weak D call TRBD1 (6 bases). With 5 bases removed from V and 3 bases from J, the gap between germline ends came to 19 bases. The CDR3 runs 17 residues. Per germline, CDR1 SGHVS and CDR2 FQNEAQ. The CDR3 here is CASSKQGSGLPNEKLFF. The CDR3 DNA reads TGTGCCAGCAGCAAACAGGGATCTGGGTTGCCTAATGAAAAACTGTTTTTT.

This clonotype was seen a few times. The rearrangement joins TRBV7-3 to TRBJ2-7; possibly TRBD1 for D (5 bases). Germline V gives CDR1 SGHTA, CDR2 FQGTGA. The CDR3 runs to 15 residues. V shed 6 bases and J shed 4 bases, with 19 bases lying between them. This chain's CDR3 is CASSKGVGLSYEQYF. The CDR3, as DNA: TGTGCCAGCAGTAAAGGGGTAGGATTATCATACGAGCAGTACTTC.

The chain carries TRBV6-2 or TRBV6-3 and TRBJ2-5; TRBD2 agrees at 13 bases. This CDR3 is built from 20 residues. Germline assignment: CDR1 MNHEY and CDR2 SVGEGT. Germline trimming cut 2 bases from V and 5 bases from J; bases unmatched to any gene: 17. Here the CDR3 reads CASSYPGLAGLGSDFETQYF. Written as DNA, the CDR3 is TGTGCCAGCAGTTACCCGGGACTAGCGGGGCTGGGGTCTGATTTTGAGACCCAGTACTTC.

The V and J genes are TRBV7-9 and TRBJ2-7; 11 nucleotides line up with TRBD2. The CDR3 covers 15 residues. Germline values: CDR1 SEHNR, CDR2 FQNEAQ (reference sequence). The V segment lost 5 bases and the J segment 1 base; nucleotides outside the gene matches: 4. The CDR3 DNA sequence: TGTGCCAGCAGCCGACTAGCGGGGAAATCCTACGAGCAGTACTTC. The encoded protein is CASSRLAGKSYEQYF.

This chain joins TRBV4-3 and TRBJ2-5; 13 bases align to TRBD2. Germline CDR1 reads LGHNA; CDR2 reads YSLEER. V was clipped by 0 bases and J by 3 bases; unmatched bases: 10. The CDR3 length is 19 residues. Written as DNA, the CDR3 is TGCGCCAGCAGCCAAGATGGGGGGACTAGCGGGGAGAAAAAAGAGACCCAGTACTTC. Its protein is CASSQDGGTSGEKKETQYF.

About this clonotype: A junction end diverges from the germline sequence, so it may reflect a read error. The rearrangement links TRBV24-1 to TRBJ2-3; 7 bases map to TRBD2. The CDR3 is 14 residues long. The germline V gene has CDR1 KGHDR and CDR2 SFDVKD. The chain's CDR3 is CATTSGGLTDTRYF. The CDR3 coding sequence is TGTGCCACCACTAGCGGAGGGCTCACAGATACGCGGTATTTT.

Here the CDR3 DNA reads TGTGCCAGCAGTTACTCGAGAGGGGGCGGGGAGACCCAGTACTTC. Protein product: CASSYSRGGGETQYF. J is TRBJ2-5 and V is TRBV6-6; 7 bases fit TRBD1. V trimming: 0 bases; J trimming: 5 bases; junction bases outside the gene matches: 6. The CDR3 length is 15 residues. CDR1 is MNHNY and CDR2 is SVGAGI in the germline V gene (reference sequence).

The J gene is TRBJ2-3, the V gene TRBV2; 7 nucleotides agree with TRBD2. In germline, CDR1 is SNHLY, CDR2 FYNNEI. CDR3 length: 14 amino acids. With 8 bases clipped from V and 5 bases from J, the junction kept 10 bases outside the gene matches. CDR3 coding DNA: TGTGCCAGCGGACCCGGACTAGGATTAGATACGCAGTATTTT. Translating it yields CASGPGLGLDTQYF.

The chain combines TRBV7-2 with TRBJ2-1; D remains unclear. CDR1 SGHTA and CDR2 FQGNSA come from the germline V gene. CDR3 length: 14 residues. Trimming took 7 bases from V and 0 from J, leaving 10 bases between them. CDR3 sequence (DNA): TGTGCCAGCACCACACCCCTCTCCTACAATGAGCAGTTCTTC. Its protein product is CASTTPLSYNEQFF.